This is a list of T cell receptor beta chains from one sample in a study of identical twins. Each CDR3 protein gets one entry after TCRdb re-called the 5' RACE reads with MiXCR. The sample includes 550,000 to 700,000 distinct CDR3 sequences, around 9.6% of them seen just once. The sample was also linked to a second study, of yellow fever vaccine responses in identical twins.

Sequencing was performed on PBMCs. These receptors were collected from a woman between 18 and 29 years old in good health. CDR3s include the opening cysteine and the closing phenylalanine or tryptophan. D genes are given only for firm matches. Clone size is shown for a subset of rows, as once, few, many or a class of expanded clone.

V	D	length	size	J	CDR3	DNA
TRBV6-1	TRBD1	14	many	TRBJ1-1	CASSRGQVEAEAFF	TGTGCCAGCAGCCGGGGACAGGTCGAGGCTGAAGCTTTCTTT
TRBV6-1	NA	18	many	TRBJ1-3	CASSQKNPHQGAGNTIYF	TGTGCCAGCAGCCAAAAAAATCCCCATCAGGGTGCTGGAAACACCATATATTTT
TRBV28	TRBD1	14	NA	TRBJ2-1	CASSWTGIYNEQFF	TGTGCCAGCAGTTGGACAGGAATTTACAATGAGCAGTTCTTC
TRBV6-2/TRBV6-3	NA	13	many	TRBJ1-5	CASSYLGDQPQHF	TGTGCCAGCAGTTACCTGGGGGATCAGCCCCAGCATTTT
TRBV10-1	TRBD2	16	many	TRBJ2-2	CASSAFLAGVPGELFF	TGCGCCAGCAGTGCCTTCCTAGCGGGAGTCCCCGGGGAGCTGTTTTTT
TRBV29-1	NA	14	NA	TRBJ2-7	CSVEELGHSYEQYF	TGCAGCGTTGAAGAGTTGGGGCACTCCTACGAGCAGTACTTC
TRBV12-3/TRBV12-4	NA	14	NA	TRBJ2-4	CASRNTGSENIQYF	TGTGCCAGCAGAAATACAGGGTCTGAAAACATTCAGTACTTC
TRBV24-1	TRBD1	16	many	TRBJ2-2	CATSELTGSDTGELFF	TGTGCCACCAGTGAACTGACAGGGAGTGACACCGGGGAGCTGTTTTTT
TRBV2	NA	14	NA	TRBJ2-3	CASTLRASTDTQYF	TGTGCCAGCACCCTCCGGGCTAGCACAGATACGCAGTATTTT
TRBV28	NA	12	few	TRBJ1-5	CTSGTPTGAQHF	TGTACCTCCGGGACACCAACTGGGGCCCAGCATTTT
TRBV7-3	TRBD1	14	few	TRBJ1-1	CASSRLDREAEAFF	TGTGCCAGCAGCCGACTGGACAGGGAGGCTGAAGCTTTCTTT
TRBV12-3/TRBV12-4	TRBD1	16	NA	TRBJ2-2	CASTTPRQGAAGELFF	TGTGCCAGCACCACGCCCCGACAGGGGGCCGCCGGGGAGCTGTTTTTT
TRBV30	TRBD2	14	few	TRBJ2-1	CAWGREEGYNEQFF	TGTGCCTGGGGTCGGGAGGAGGGATACAATGAGCAGTTCTTC
TRBV18	NA	14	NA	TRBJ2-1	CASSPNSLRGLQFF	TGTGCCAGCTCACCTAATTCTTTACGGGGTTTGCAGTTCTTC
TRBV29-1	NA	11	NA	TRBJ1-2	CSVLTLYGYTF	TGCAGCGTGTTAACCCTCTATGGCTACACCTTC
TRBV28	NA	15	many	TRBJ2-5	CASTKKRGVQETQYF	TGTGCCAGCACCAAGAAGCGCGGGGTTCAAGAGACCCAGTACTTC
TRBV10-3	TRBD2	16	few	TRBJ2-7	CAISEGLAGGAYEQYF	TGTGCCATCAGTGAGGGCCTAGCGGGAGGGGCCTACGAGCAGTACTTC
TRBV27	TRBD1	14	few	TRBJ1-4	CASRAGTGYEKLFF	TGTGCCAGCAGAGCCGGGACAGGGTACGAAAAACTGTTTTTT